This is a list of T cell receptor beta chains from one sample in a study of cytomegalovirus exposure and HLA in healthy donors. Clones were sequenced by immunoSEQ multiplex PCR, and TCRdb holds only the in-frame ones, with some missing. The table shows about 120,000 clones, with approximately 81% occurring only once. The sample comprised PBMCs. The receptor source for this set is a woman in her thirties in good health and CMV-seronegative. CDR3s include the opening cysteine and the closing phenylalanine or tryptophan. The D gene is left open where the match is weak. Expanded clones are given a class, and other clones once, few, many or no size at all.

size	V	D	J	CDR3	DNA
-	TRBV25-1	-	TRBJ1-5	CATSEAGFNQPQHF	TGTGCCACCTCGGAGGCAGGCTTCAATCAGCCCCAGCATTTT
once	TRBV30	TRBD2	TRBJ2-7	CAWTRGLAGPEQYF	TGTGCCTGGACTCGGGGACTAGCGGGGCCCGAGCAGTACTTC
-	TRBV7-2	TRBD1	TRBJ2-3	CASSLTGGSTDTQYF	TGTGCCAGCAGCCTCACAGGGGGTAGCACAGATACGCAGTATTTT
once	TRBV29-1	-	TRBJ2-2	CSGGDTGELFF	TGCAGCGGGGGGGACACCGGGGAGCTGTTTTTT
-	TRBV7-9	-	TRBJ1-6	CASSLAIGDSPLHF	TGTGCCAGCAGCTTAGCGATCGGGGATTCACCCCTCCACTTT
-	TRBV28	TRBD1	TRBJ1-2	CASRGQGPNYGYTF	TGTGCCAGCAGGGGACAGGGACCTAACTATGGCTACACCTTC
few	TRBV5-1	TRBD1	TRBJ1-2	CASSLVQGADYGYTF	TGCGCCAGCAGCTTAGTTCAGGGGGCGGACTATGGCTACACCTTC
-	TRBV7-2	TRBD2	TRBJ2-2	CASSFAGGANTGELFF	TGTGCCAGCAGCTTTGCGGGGGGGGCGAACACCGGGGAGCTGTTTTTT
-	TRBV2	-	TRBJ1-4	CASGTGTNEKLFF	TGTGCCAGCGGTACAGGGACAAATGAAAAACTGTTTTTT
-	TRBV2	-	TRBJ1-2	CASSEALGGRDGYTF	TGTGCCAGCAGTGAAGCGCTCGGGGGAAGGGATGGCTACACCTTC
-	TRBV6-1	-	TRBJ1-2	CASSVRQERRGYTF	TGTGCCAGCAGTGTTAGACAGGAGCGTAGAGGCTACACCTTC
-	TRBV4-2	-	TRBJ2-3	CASSHPVRGSGVASSTDTQYF	TGTGCCAGCAGCCACCCCGTACGAGGTAGCGGCGTAGCCTCTAGCACAGATACGCAGTATTTT
-	TRBV20-1	TRBD1	TRBJ2-7	CSAIQGYEQYF	TGCAGTGCTATACAGGGGTACGAGCAGTACTTC
-	TRBV5-1	-	TRBJ2-7	CASSLDQFYEQYF	TGCGCCAGCAGCTTGGACCAGTTCTACGAGCAGTACTTC
once	TRBV5-1	TRBD2	TRBJ2-3	CASSLGAGGTDTQYF	TGCGCCAGCAGCTTGGGAGCGGGGGGTACAGATACGCAGTATTTT
-	TRBV19	-	TRBJ2-5	CASSTSTGKETQYF	TGTGCCAGTAGTACCTCTACAGGGAAAGAGACCCAGTACTTC
once	TRBV7-2	TRBD1	TRBJ2-1	CASSFGQVGNEQFF	TGTGCCAGCAGCTTCGGACAGGTGGGGAATGAGCAGTTCTTC
-	TRBV4-1	TRBD2	TRBJ2-2	CASSPGGAGELFF	TGCGCCAGCAGCCCGGGGGGGGCCGGGGAGCTGTTTTTT
-	TRBV5-1	-	TRBJ2-1	CASSPTVLSSYNEQFF	TGCGCCAGCAGCCCCACGGTCCTAAGCTCCTACAATGAGCAGTTCTTC
-	TRBV4-3	TRBD1	TRBJ1-2	CASSQKGGQVYNYGYTF	TGCGCCAGCAGCCAGAAAGGAGGACAGGTCTACAACTATGGCTACACCTTC
-	TRBV5-4	TRBD2	TRBJ2-5	CASSSVAGGHETQYF	TGTGCCAGCAGCTCGGTAGCGGGGGGGCACGAGACCCAGTACTTC
-	TRBV25-1	-	TRBJ2-2	CASSELLNTGELFF	TGTGCCAGCAGTGAATTGCTAAACACCGGGGAGCTGTTTTTT
-	TRBV4-3	TRBD1	TRBJ2-1	CASSQEGQGARNEQFF	TGCGCCAGCAGCCAAGAGGGACAGGGGGCTAGGAATGAGCAGTTCTTC
once	TRBV6-5	TRBD1	TRBJ1-1	CASSHRGPNTEAFF	TGTGCCAGCAGTCACAGGGGGCCAAACACTGAAGCTTTCTTT
-	TRBV10-3	-	TRBJ2-7	CAISESTIPGGALTYEQYF	TGTGCCATCAGTGAGTCGACGATCCCCGGGGGAGCCCTTACCTACGAGCAGTACTTC
-	TRBV6-4	TRBD1	TRBJ2-2	CASSRQGSNTGELFF	TGTGCCAGCAGCCGACAGGGGTCGAACACCGGGGAGCTGTTTTTT
-	TRBV11-3	-	TRBJ1-2	CASSLNSGYTF	TGTGCCAGCAGCTTGAACAGTGGCTACACCTTC
few	TRBV6-1	TRBD2	TRBJ2-3	CASSRGGSSTDTQYF	TGTGCCAGCAGCCGGGGGGGAAGCAGCACAGATACGCAGTATTTT
-	TRBV19	TRBD1	TRBJ1-2	CASSTLGQGGNYGYTF	TGTGCCAGTAGTACCCTGGGACAGGGAGGTAACTATGGCTACACCTTC
once	TRBV11-2	TRBD1	TRBJ2-2	CASSPLRAGGTGELFF	TGTGCCAGCAGCCCCCTTAGGGCAGGGGGCACCGGGGAGCTGTTTTTT
-	TRBV7-9	-	TRBJ2-7	CASSPTGHTYEQYF	TGTGCCAGCAGCCCCACGGGTCACACCTACGAGCAGTACTTC
-	TRBV7-8	TRBD1	TRBJ1-6	CASSLAATGSSYNSPLHF	TGTGCCAGCAGCTTAGCGGCGACAGGGAGCTCCTATAATTCACCCCTCCACTTT
few	TRBV9	TRBD2	TRBJ2-7	CASSVAASGEPYEQYF	TGTGCCAGCAGCGTAGCGGCTAGCGGGGAACCCTACGAGCAGTACTTC
-	TRBV12-5	-	TRBJ2-7	CASGLRAPHF	TGTGCTAGTGGCCTGAGGGCGCCCCACTTC
-	TRBV5-4	-	TRBJ1-1	CASSSLQGPEAFF	TGTGCCAGCAGCTCACTCCAGGGTCCTGAAGCTTTCTTT
-	TRBV18	TRBD1	TRBJ1-2	CASSRQGDYGYTF	TGTGCCAGCTCACGACAGGGGGACTATGGCTACACCTTC
-	TRBV12-5	TRBD2	TRBJ2-1	CASGVSGTSGGPYNEQFF	TGTGCTAGTGGTGTTTCAGGGACTAGCGGGGGGCCCTACAATGAGCAGTTCTTC
once	TRBV27	-	TRBJ2-5	CASSARGGPPMTQYF	TGTGCCAGCAGTGCCCGCGGCGGGCCCCCAATGACCCAGTACTTC
-	TRBV5-1	TRBD2	TRBJ2-3	CASSLSRGRGGPVDTQYF	TGCGCCAGCAGCTTGTCTAGAGGGCGGGGGGGCCCGGTAGATACGCAGTATTTT
-	TRBV18	TRBD1	TRBJ1-4	CASSPGAGGSGEKLFF	TGTGCCAGCTCACCGGGTGCAGGGGGCTCAGGTGAAAAACTGTTTTTT